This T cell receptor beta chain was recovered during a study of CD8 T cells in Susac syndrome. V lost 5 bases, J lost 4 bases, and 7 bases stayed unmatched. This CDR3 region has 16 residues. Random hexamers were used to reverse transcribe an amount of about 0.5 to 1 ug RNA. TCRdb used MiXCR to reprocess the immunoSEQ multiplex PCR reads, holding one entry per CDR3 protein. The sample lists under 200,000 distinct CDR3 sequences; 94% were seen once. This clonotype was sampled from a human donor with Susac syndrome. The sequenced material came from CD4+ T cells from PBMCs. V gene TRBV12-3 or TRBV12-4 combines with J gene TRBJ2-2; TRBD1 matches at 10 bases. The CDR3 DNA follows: TGTGCCAGCAGTACAGACAGGGGGCCAGGCACCGGGGAGCTGTTTTTT. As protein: CASSTDRGPGTGELFF.